These 11 T cell receptor beta chains were sequenced from one sample in a study of blood T cell repertoires in COVID-19. Clones were sequenced by immunoSEQ multiplex PCR, and TCRdb holds only the in-frame ones, with some missing. The sample yields under 200,000 clones, 85% to 90% seen once. The sequencing sample was made of PBMCs or T cells enriched from blood (not recorded which). Receptors were obtained from a woman in her thirties or forties in a cohort exposed to, infected with or recovered from COVID-19 (not recorded which).

The chain joins TRBV24-1 to TRBJ2-1; a possible D gene is TRBD2 (6 bases). V was cut by 5 bases and J by 3 bases, with 10 bases left in between. There are 14 residues in the CDR3. CDR1 and CDR2 from the germline V gene are KGHDR and SFDVKD. As DNA, the CDR3 is TGTGCCACCAGTGGGGCGACTAGCTACAATGAGCAGTTCTTC. Amino acids: CATSGATSYNEQFF.

This chain uses TRBV6-4 with TRBJ2-1; a possible D gene is TRBD2 (6 bases). Germline V CDR1 and CDR2: MRHNA, SNTAGT. The ends were cut back, 0 bases at V and 6 bases at J, with 12 bases in the middle. The length of the CDR3 is 15 residues. In nucleotides, the CDR3 is TGTGCCAGCAGTGACTCTCTGGGGGGTGGCAATGAGCAGTTCTTC. Its protein product is CASSDSLGGGNEQFF.

CDR3: CASSLVGDTEAFF. The CDR3 DNA follows: TGCGCCAGCAGCTTGGTAGGGGACACTGAAGCTTTCTTT. The chain recombines TRBV5-1 with TRBJ1-1; tentatively, D is TRBD1 (5 bases). Germline V gene data show CDR1 as SGHRS and CDR2 as YFSETQ. The CDR3 runs to 13 residues. V was trimmed by 0 bases and J by 3 bases, leaving 6 bases between them.

The V call is TRBV13, the J call TRBJ1-4, with 8 nucleotides matching TRBD1. Germline V gene lookup returns CDR1 PRHDT and CDR2 FYEKMQ (reference sequence). CDR3 length equals 17 residues. J lost 7 bases, V lost 0 bases, and 10 bases had no gene match. CDR3 protein: CASSLGGTGRRSEKLFF. CDR3 coding DNA: TGTGCCAGCAGCTTAGGAGGGACAGGCAGGCGGAGTGAAAAACTGTTTTTT.

The chain links TRBV4-2 to TRBJ1-5; 7 positions agree with TRBD1. J lost 6 bases, V lost 2 bases, and 10 bases had no gene match. Germline V CDR1 and CDR2: LGHNA, YNFKEQ. The CDR3 is 16 residues long. CDR3 protein: CASSQRQGPSPQPQHF. For the CDR3, the DNA is TGTGCCAGCAGCCAAAGACAGGGCCCGTCGCCTCAGCCCCAGCATTTT.

This clone was recorded only once. V usage is TRBV24-1 and J usage is TRBJ2-1; possibly TRBD2 for D (6 bases). The CDR3 extends over 17 amino acids. Between the trimmed V and J ends, which lost 2 bases and 4 bases, there was a span of 17 bases. Per the germline V gene, CDR1 is KGHDR and CDR2 is SFDVKD. The CDR3 sequence is CATSDSFVVGGYNEQFF. The CDR3 nucleotides are TGTGCCACCAGTGATTCCTTTGTCGTGGGGGGATACAATGAGCAGTTCTTC.

The J gene is TRBJ2-1, the V gene TRBV4-1; 7 bases fit TRBD2. CDR3 size: 16 residues. CDR1 and CDR2 from the germline V gene are MGHRA and YSYEKL. V lost 4 bases to trimming and J lost 4 bases; unmatched junction nucleotides: 10. The DNA for the CDR3 is TGCGCCAGCAGCCCAGGCTCGCGGGAGAGGTACAATGAGCAGTTCTTC. This sequence encodes CASSPGSRERYNEQFF.

The chain uses TRBV4-2 and TRBJ2-1; 8 positions agree with TRBD2. The V gene's germline CDR1 is LGHNA and CDR2 YNFKEQ. J lost 7 bases, V lost 4 bases, and 0 bases had no gene match. The CDR3 spans 12 residues. In DNA form, the CDR3 reads TGTGCCAGCAGCCCGGGGGGGAATGAGCAGTTCTTC. Its translation is CASSPGGNEQFF.

The chain has TRBV7-8 and TRBJ2-3; D may be TRBD1 (6 bases). V was cut by 8 bases and J by 1 base, with 13 bases left in between. Germline V lookup: CDR1 SGHVS, CDR2 FQNEAQ. This CDR3 is built from 14 residues. The CDR3 loop is CASVPRQGTDTQYF. CDR3 sequence (DNA): TGTGCCAGCGTTCCGCGACAGGGCACAGATACGCAGTATTTT.

This chain links TRBV21-1 with TRBJ2-6; the tabulated D call, TRBD2, remains unverified against the DNA. TRBV21-1 is designated a pseudogene. The CDR3 covers 17 residues. The CDR3 DNA reads TGTGCCAGCAGCAAGTTGGCGGGAAGCTCTGGGGCCAACGTCCTGACTTTC. Its protein is CASSKLAGSSGANVLTF.

This clone was detected only once. CDR3 nucleotide sequence: TGTGCCAGCAGTCGCGGGACAGGTGGGCCAGGGCCCCAGCATTTT. It specifies CASSRGTGGPGPQHF. The chain carries TRBV28 and TRBJ1-5; TRBD1 matches 8 bases. V was pared by 5 bases and J by 9 bases, with 12 bases of the junction left unmatched. From germline, CDR1 is MDHEN and CDR2 SYDVKM. The CDR3 covers 15 residues.